The next 20 T cell receptor beta chains were all read from a single sample in a study of spatial heterogeneity in lung cancer. The time point is: blood at routine non-recurrence follow-up after resection. In each case, whole RNA from tumor, nontumor lung or frozen PBMC was sequenced unsorted. TCRdb recomputed calls from the 5' RACE reads with MiXCR, one row per CDR3 protein. The sample yields 25,000 or so distinct CDR3 sequences, 6% seen once. The source was PBMCs, collected at follow-up. These receptor sequences come from a male donor with early-stage non-small cell lung cancer.

This chain links TRBV7-9 with TRBJ1-1; D remains unclear. Germline V gene lookup returns CDR1 SEHNR and CDR2 FQNEAQ (reference sequence). The CDR3 loop spans 14 amino acids. Trimming cost V 3 bases and J 5 bases, with 13 bases left between them. The CDR3 protein is CASSFYEGETEAFF. The CDR3 DNA reads as TGTGCCAGCAGCTTTTATGAAGGTGAGACTGAAGCTTTCTTT.

DNA for the CDR3: TGCGCCAGCAGCTTGGAGCCGGTAGGACAGGGTCGTTCACCCCTCCACTTT. Its translation is CASSLEPVGQGRSPLHF. This chain connects TRBV5-1 to TRBJ1-6; TRBD1 agrees at 8 bases. V gave up 0 bases and J gave up 9 bases; unmatched junction bases: 11. This CDR3 has 17 residues. Germline CDR1 is SGHRS and CDR2 is YFSETQ.

This clonotype was detected ten times or more. The chain has TRBV5-1 and TRBJ2-5; D not certain. V was trimmed by 0 bases and J by 2 bases, leaving 20 bases between them. The CDR3 has 18 amino acids. The germline V gene encodes CDR1 SGHRS and CDR2 YFSETQ. In DNA, the CDR3 is TGCGCCAGCAGCTTGGGACAAGTAGGTCCTATGTATCAAGAGACCCAGTACTTC. Protein: CASSLGQVGPMYQETQYF.

The sample holds many counts of this clonotype. The chain carries TRBV12-3 or TRBV12-4 and TRBJ2-1, with a tentative D call TRBD2 (6 bases). V was clipped by 6 bases and J by 5 bases, with 11 bases between them. The CDR3 loop spans 13 amino acids. The CDR3 loop reads CASSPGTHNEQFF. The CDR3 nucleotides read TGTGCCAGCAGCCCCGGGACTCACAATGAGCAGTTCTTC.

The V and J genes are TRBV21-1 and TRBJ1-1. TRBV21-1 is a pseudogene locus. This CDR3 comprises 16 residues. CDR3 protein: CASSKELGNMNTEAFF. The CDR3 DNA sequence: TGTGCCAGCAGCAAAGAATTGGGTAACATGAACACTGAAGCTTTCTTT.

The table lists this clonotype with a few counts. The V call is TRBV2, the J call TRBJ2-1; D not resolved. V was cut by 7 bases and J by 7 bases, with 17 bases left in between. CDR3 length: 14 amino acids. CDR1 is SNHLY, CDR2 FYNNEI, per germline. CDR3 bases: TGTGCCAGCACCCTTCCTGATCTGGAAAATGAGCAGTTCTTC. Its protein product is CASTLPDLENEQFF.

There are many counts of this clonotype. V is TRBV20-1 and J is TRBJ1-4; the match to TRBD1 covers 7 bases. The V gene's germline CDR1 is DFQATT and CDR2 SNEGSKA (reference sequence). The CDR3 has 13 residues. V shed 6 bases, J shed 7 bases, and the junction held 8 bases outside the gene matches. CDR3 DNA sequence: TGCAGTGCCATCGACAGGGTCGGTGAAAAACTGTTTTTT. Translated: CSAIDRVGEKLFF.

At least ten counts were recorded for this clonotype. V is TRBV12-3 or TRBV12-4 and J is TRBJ2-5; D is ambiguous. Deletions cut 4 bases from V and 1 base from J, with 10 bases between. CDR3 length: 14 residues. This chain's CDR3 is CASSSYAVQETQYF. DNA of the CDR3: TGTGCCAGCAGTTCCTATGCAGTCCAAGAGACCCAGTACTTC.

The V and J genes are TRBV29-1 and TRBJ2-5; D tentatively fits TRBD1 or TRBD2 (5 bases each). The CDR3 length is 18 residues. Germline V lookup: CDR1 SQVTM, CDR2 ANQGSEA. The germline V and J ends were trimmed by 1 base and 4 bases, with 25 bases remaining between them. DNA for the CDR3: TGCAGCGTTGAAGGGAGTGATGAGATGGGCAGGGACCGAGAGACCCAGTACTTC. Encoded protein: CSVEGSDEMGRDRETQYF.

This clonotype was detected many times. The V call is TRBV19, the J call TRBJ1-5, with 7 nucleotides matching TRBD1. Germline CDR1 reads LNHDA; CDR2 reads SQIVND (reference sequence). The CDR3 sequence is 15 residues long. V dropped 9 bases and J dropped 0; count of bases not matched to a gene: 8. CDR3 residues: CASAAGGSSNQPQHF. CDR3 bases: TGTGCCAGCGCAGCAGGGGGGAGTAGCAATCAGCCCCAGCATTTT.

This clonotype was counted ten times or more. The chain is built from TRBV15 and TRBJ2-3, with unresolved D. The CDR3 length is 11 residues. CDR1 and CDR2 (germline): LNHNV, YYDKDF (reference sequence). The ends were cut back, 1 base at V and 4 bases at J, with 0 bases in the middle. The CDR3 nucleotides read TGTGCCACCAGCAGAGCAGATACGCAGTATTTT. It specifies CATSRADTQYF.

This clonotype has at least ten counts. The chain uses TRBV29-1 and TRBJ1-1; D is uncertain. The germline CDR1 and CDR2 sequences are SQVTM and ANQGSEA. The CDR3 is 11 residues long. V gave up 6 bases and J gave up 1 base, with 6 bases separating them. The CDR3 here is CSVDRNTEAFF. The CDR3 bases are TGCAGCGTAGATAGGAACACTGAAGCTTTCTTT.

There are many counts of this clonotype. The chain joins TRBV6-5 to TRBJ2-7; TRBD1 might be the D (8 bases). CDR1 and CDR2 from the germline V gene are MNHEY and SVGAGI. This CDR3 comprises 13 residues. The V end was cut by 5 bases, the J end by 7 bases, with 15 bases between. The CDR3 sequence: CASSNGQGGEQYF. In DNA, the CDR3 is TGTGCCAGCAGTAACGGACAGGGAGGGGAGCAGTACTTC.

This clonotype was observed many times. The V call is TRBV7-9, the J call TRBJ1-5, with TRBD1 identical over 7 bases. The CDR3 is 14 residues long. The germline V gene encodes CDR1 SEHNR and CDR2 FQNEAQ (reference sequence). V trimming: 5 bases; J trimming: 4 bases; junction bases outside the gene matches: 5. CDR3 nucleotides: TGTGCCAGCAGCCTATCGGACAGGAATCAGCCCCAGCATTTT. Its translation is CASSLSDRNQPQHF.

This clonotype was observed many times. The rearrangement uses TRBV30 and TRBJ2-3; D may match TRBD1 or TRBD2 (6 bases each). Germline values: CDR1 GTSNPN, CDR2 SVGIG (reference sequence). V lost 8 bases and J 2 bases, leaving 14 bases between the germline ends. The CDR3 runs to 13 residues. CDR3 coding DNA: TGTGCCGGCGACGGGGGCTACACAGATACGCAGTATTTT. Its protein is CAGDGGYTDTQYF.

This clonotype was seen many times. This chain joins TRBV6-2 or TRBV6-3 and TRBJ2-5, with 7 bases identical to TRBD1. V lost 5 bases to trimming and J lost 0 bases; unmatched junction nucleotides: 3. Per germline, CDR1 MNHEY and CDR2 SVGEGT. There are 14 residues in the CDR3. This CDR3 is CASSTQGYQETQYF. The CDR3 DNA reads TGTGCCAGCAGTACACAGGGGTACCAAGAGACCCAGTACTTC.

This clonotype was detected a few times. The rearrangement links TRBV7-8 to TRBJ2-7, with D uncertain. Trimming took 0 bases from V and 2 from J, leaving 5 bases between them. The V gene's germline CDR1 is SGHVS and CDR2 FQNEAQ. CDR3 length equals 13 residues. CDR3 in DNA: TGTGCCAGCAGCTTAGCGGGGACCTACGAGCAGTACGTC. It is translated as CASSLAGTYEQYV.

This clonotype has at least ten counts. The gene calls are TRBV24-1 and TRBJ2-3; no clear D gene. This CDR3 is built from 11 residues. V shed 6 bases and J shed 6 bases, with 6 bases lying between them. Germline values: CDR1 KGHDR, CDR2 SFDVKD. CDR3 sequence: CATSSSDTQYF. In DNA form, the CDR3 reads TGTGCCACCAGTTCCTCGGATACGCAGTATTTT.

This clonotype was recorded at least ten times. The chain combines TRBV6-2 or TRBV6-3 with TRBJ1-1; D unclear. V dropped 2 bases and J dropped 4 bases, with 11 bases sitting between them. The CDR3 totals 14 residues. Germline loops: CDR1 MNHEY, CDR2 SVGEGT. CDR3 nucleotides: TGTGCCAGCAGTTACGGGCAATCGGGCACTGAAGCTTTCTTT. Its protein product is CASSYGQSGTEAFF.

This clonotype occurred many times. The CDR3 loop is CASRRDRVLHGYTF. CDR3 DNA: TGCGCCAGTCGGCGGGACAGGGTACTCCATGGCTACACCTTC. The rearrangement uses TRBV5-1 and TRBJ1-2; 9 bases align to TRBD1. The ends lost 8 bases at V and 6 bases at J; junction bases unmatched: 11. Looked up from germline, CDR1 is SGHRS and CDR2 is YFSETQ. This CDR3 spans 14 amino acids.